Listed below are T cell receptor beta chains from one sample, sequenced in a study of graft-versus-host responses after intestinal transplantation. The table came from immunoSEQ multiplex PCR; TCRdb's copy has only in-frame clones and leaves some out. Here the sample spans some 83,000 clones, about nine tenths being singletons. These receptors have no identified antigens. The sequences come from unstimulated CD4+ T cells sorted from spleen or lymph node cells, collected before intestinal transplant. All receptors derive from a human donor who received an intestinal transplant. Each CDR3 is given with its conserved first and last residue. The order of the fields is J gene, CDR3 length, clone size, V gene, D gene, CDR3 DNA, CDR3 protein. The D gene is left open where the match is weak. Not all rows give a size; the values are once, few, many and, for expanded clones, a class.

>TRBJ1-2|13|once|TRBV6-1|-
TGTGCCAGCAGTGAGTCAGGTTCCTATGGCTACACCTTC
CASSESGSYGYTF
>TRBJ2-3|14|-|TRBV6-1|-
TGTGCCAGCAATCCCCTCCGGGGGTCAGATACGCAGTATTTT
CASNPLRGSDTQYF
>TRBJ1-1|13|-|TRBV6-1|-
TGTGCCAGCAACGAACCAGGGGTCACTGAAGCTTTCTTT
CASNEPGVTEAFF
>TRBJ2-7|13|-|TRBV29-1|-
TGCAGCGTTGACAGGGATGGTTCCTACGAGCAGTACTTC
CSVDRDGSYEQYF
>TRBJ1-2|14|-|TRBV5-1|TRBD1
TGCGCCAGCAGCTCCACGGGACAGTACTATGGCTACACCTTC
CASSSTGQYYGYTF
>TRBJ1-1|13|once|TRBV7-8|-
TGTGCCAGCAGCTTTTCCCGGAACACTGAAGCTTTCTTT
CASSFSRNTEAFF
>TRBJ1-3|13|few|TRBV25-1|-
TGTGCCAGCAGTGCGGGATCTGGAAACACCATATATTTT
CASSAGSGNTIYF
>TRBJ2-1|15|-|TRBV7-2|-
TGTGCCAGCAGCTTAGTGGCGGGCTCCTACAATGAGCAGTTCTTC
CASSLVAGSYNEQFF
>TRBJ1-5|12|-|TRBV5-8|-
TGTGCCAGCAGCTCTGGAGGTCAGCCCCAGCATTTT
CASSSGGQPQHF
>TRBJ1-6|13|-|TRBV7-2|-
TGTGCCAGCAGCTTAAGGGGAAATTCACCCCTCCACTTT
CASSLRGNSPLHF
>TRBJ1-1|13|-|TRBV7-9|TRBD1
TGTGCCAGCAGCTTCCCAGGGGGCGCTGAAGCTTTCTTT
CASSFPGGAEAFF
>TRBJ1-1|15|-|TRBV9|-
TGTGCCAGCAGCGTAGGGTCAGGAGGGTTGGCTGAAGCTTTCTTT
CASSVGSGGLAEAFF
>TRBJ1-1|12|-|TRBV5-5|-
TGTGCCAGCAGCTTGGTTCAGACTGAAGCTTTCTTT
CASSLVQTEAFF
>TRBJ1-2|16|-|TRBV5-4|-
TGTGCCAGCAGCTTGGGTGGGGGGGCGAGTAACTATGGCTACACCTTC
CASSLGGGASNYGYTF
>TRBJ2-6|18|-|TRBV30|-
TGTGCCTGGAGTGTACGGATAGGGTGGAGGGATGGGGCCAACGTCCTGACTTTC
CAWSVRIGWRDGANVLTF
>TRBJ2-3|14|-|TRBV7-6|TRBD1
TGTGCCAGCAGCTTGGGACAGGGTGCAGATACGCAGTATTTT
CASSLGQGADTQYF
>TRBJ2-3|16|once|TRBV4-1|-
TGCGCCAGCAGCCAACCAGGGAGGTCTGTCACAGATACGCAGTATTTT
CASSQPGRSVTDTQYF
>TRBJ1-3|14|-|TRBV2|TRBD1
TGTGCCAGCAGTGTGGACAGGGGGCGAGAGGCCATATATTTT
CASSVDRGREAIYF
>TRBJ1-4|19|-|TRBV14|-
TGTGCCAGCAGCCAAGAATCGTGGACAGCGGATATCGCTAATGAAAAACTGTTTTTT
CASSQESWTADIANEKLFF
>TRBJ1-5|17|-|TRBV19|-
TGTGCCAGTAGTCCCCTTTTCTTGGGAGGGGGCAATCAGCCCCAGCATTTT
CASSPLFLGGGNQPQHF
>TRBJ2-7|16|-|TRBV5-1|-
TGCGCCAGCAGCAGGTCCACCGGGCCGGGGGTGGTGGAGCAGTACTTC
CASSRSTGPGVVEQYF
>TRBJ2-3|18|-|TRBV7-2|TRBD2
TGTGCCAGCAGCTTATGGGCTAGCGGGGGGAGTTACGCAGATACGCAGTATTTT
CASSLWASGGSYADTQYF
>TRBJ1-1|13|-|TRBV2|-
TGTGCCAGCAGTGTCAGAGGGAACACTGAAGCTTTCTTT
CASSVRGNTEAFF